The 25 T cell receptor beta chains in this list originate from one sample, sequenced in a study of blood T cell repertoires in COVID-19. Some clones are missing from TCRdb's copy, which holds only in-frame ones; the method was immunoSEQ multiplex PCR. Among 60,000 or so clones, about 90% were seen once, and the ten largest hold around 6.6%. Sample: peripheral blood. These receptors were obtained from a man aged 60 to 69 with acute or convalescent COVID-19.

This clone was counted a few times. The chain joins TRBV6-5 to TRBJ1-2, with 9 bases that match TRBD1. The V gene end was trimmed by 2 bases and the J gene end by 2 bases; junction bases not matched to a gene: 0. This CDR3 has 14 residues. Germline CDR1 reads MNHEY; CDR2 reads SVGAGI. As DNA, the CDR3 is TGTGCCAGCAGTTACGGGACAGGGAACTATGGCTACACCTTC. Amino acids: CASSYGTGNYGYTF.

This CDR3 reads CATAQGAGNTEAFF. DNA for the CDR3: TGCGCCACAGCCCAGGGGGCAGGGAACACTGAAGCTTTCTTT. The genes are TRBV5-1 and TRBJ1-1; 8 bases are a match to TRBD1. CDR3 length: 14 amino acids. The V gene end was trimmed by 9 bases and the J gene end by 1 base; junction bases not matched to a gene: 8. Germline CDR1 reads SGHRS; CDR2 reads YFSETQ. Full variable domain (missing parts from reference TRBV5-1 and TRBJ1-1): KAGVTQTPRYLIKTRGQQVTLSCSPISGHRSVSWYQQTPGQGLQFLFEYFSETQRNKGNFPGRFSGRQFSNSRSEMNVSTLELGDSALYLCATAQGAGNTEAFFGQGTRLTVV.

The chain links TRBV6-5 to TRBJ1-5; D is perhaps TRBD1 (6 bases). CDR1 and CDR2 from the germline V gene are MNHEY and SVGAGI. The CDR3 is 15 amino acids. V lost 5 bases to trimming and J lost 2 bases, with 13 bases between them. The CDR3 sequence is CASSLLDSGNQPQHF. For the CDR3, the DNA is TGTGCCAGCAGTCTCCTGGACAGTGGCAATCAGCCCCAGCATTTT.

The chain combines TRBV12-3 or TRBV12-4 with TRBJ1-2; D might be TRBD1 (5 bases). The CDR3 length is 11 residues. Trimming cost V 10 bases and J 10 bases, with 16 bases left between them. Written as DNA, the CDR3 is TGTGCCACCTCCGGGGGGATGAACTACACCTTC. Translation gives CATSGGMNYTF.

V gene TRBV19 combines with J gene TRBJ2-1, with D possibly TRBD2 on 5 matching bases. Germline loops: CDR1 LNHDA, CDR2 SQIVND (reference sequence). The CDR3 has 15 residues. Trimming took off 3 bases at V and 2 bases at J, with 11 bases between the two ends. The chain's CDR3 is CASSIEGTTYNEQFF. The CDR3 coding sequence is TGTGCCAGTAGTATTGAGGGCACGACCTACAATGAGCAGTTCTTC.

The sample holds a few counts of this clone. The V call is TRBV2, the J call TRBJ2-7; the match to TRBD1 covers 9 bases. From germline, CDR1 is SNHLY and CDR2 FYNNEI. CDR3 size: 12 residues. The ends lost 8 bases at V and 6 bases at J; junction bases unmatched: 5. CDR3: CASGTGFLEQYF. The CDR3 DNA follows: TGTGCCAGCGGGACAGGGTTTCTCGAGCAGTACTTC.

The genes are TRBV7-6 and TRBJ2-5; 11 bases are a match to TRBD2. The CDR3 is 15 amino acids. Germline V gene sequence: CDR1 SGHVS, CDR2 FNYEAQ. The V gene end was trimmed by 3 bases and the J gene end by 3 bases; junction bases not matched to a gene: 3. CDR3 coding DNA: TGTGCCAGCAGCTTTAGCGGGGGGGCTAAAGAGACCCAGTACTTC. Its protein is CASSFSGGAKETQYF.

This chain links TRBV10-2 with TRBJ2-5; D not resolved. CDR1 and CDR2 from the germline V gene are WSHSY and SAAADI. The length of the CDR3 is 13 residues. The germline V and J ends were trimmed by 5 bases and 4 bases, with 11 bases remaining between them. The CDR3 bases are TGCGCCAGCAGTTTTGCAGATCCAGAGACCCAGTACTTC. It yields the protein CASSFADPETQYF.

The V call is TRBV2, the J call TRBJ2-1, with D possibly matching TRBD2 (6 bases). CDR3 size: 16 residues. Per the germline V gene, CDR1 is SNHLY and CDR2 is FYNNEI. With 1 base removed from V and 7 bases from J, the gap between germline ends came to 17 bases. The CDR3 nucleotides are TGTGCCAGCAGTGAAGTTGCGGGACTTGGTAGAAATGAGCAGTTCTTC. Translation: CASSEVAGLGRNEQFF.

The chain joins TRBV28 to TRBJ1-1; 9 bases line up with TRBD1. Germline V gene sequence: CDR1 MDHEN, CDR2 SYDVKM. J was trimmed by 6 bases and V by 2 bases; bases with no gene match: 10. The CDR3 totals 16 residues. The CDR3 DNA reads as TGTGCCAGCAGTTTAAAGGAGACAGGGGGTGAGCCTGAAGCTTTCTTT. This encodes CASSLKETGGEPEAFF.

The chain joins TRBV7-2 to TRBJ2-3; a possible D gene is TRBD2 (6 bases). The V end was cut by 3 bases, the J end by 6 bases, with 13 bases between. The CDR3 contains 14 residues. Germline CDR1 reads SGHTA; CDR2 reads FQGNSA. The CDR3 DNA sequence: TGTGCCAGCAGCTTGCGACGCGGGGTGGATACGCAGTATTTT. It yields the protein CASSLRRGVDTQYF. The whole variable domain, filled in from reference TRBV7-2 and TRBJ2-3, reads GAGVSQSPSNKVTEKGKDVELRCDPISGHTALYWYRQSLGQGLEFLIYFQGNSAPDKSGLPSDRFSAERTGGSVSTLTIQRTQQEDSAVYLCASSLRRGVDTQYFGPGTRLTVL.

The chain links TRBV24-1 to TRBJ2-1, with D perhaps matching TRBD1 (5 bases). The CDR3 covers 16 residues. The germline V gene encodes CDR1 KGHDR and CDR2 SFDVKD. The V gene lost 4 bases and the J gene lost 1 base, with 13 bases spanning the gap. The CDR3, as DNA: TGTGCCACCAGTGACTCTGGGGCTCTATCCTACAATGAGCAGTTCTTC. Protein: CATSDSGALSYNEQFF.

The rearrangement links TRBV10-2 to TRBJ2-5; 7 nucleotides line up with TRBD2. V lost 4 bases, J lost 0 bases, and 11 bases stayed unmatched. Germline-derived CDR1 and CDR2 are WSHSY and SAAADI. The CDR3 contains 17 residues. CDR3 region: CASSAKNRLAHQETQYF. DNA for the CDR3: TGCGCCAGCAGTGCCAAAAACCGACTAGCCCACCAAGAGACCCAGTACTTC.

The rearrangement uses TRBV3-1 (or the pseudogene TRBV3-2) and TRBJ2-7, with D unresolved. Germline lookup yields CDR1 LGHDT and CDR2 YNNKEL (reference sequence). The CDR3 contains 15 residues. V lost 1 base, J lost 3 bases, and 13 bases lay in between. CDR3 region: CASSQAPVGFYEQYF. The CDR3 DNA reads as TGTGCCAGCAGCCAAGCCCCTGTCGGGTTCTACGAGCAGTACTTC.

This clone has just one count. The chain links TRBV7-3 to TRBJ1-1; 10 bases are shared with TRBD1. Per the germline V gene, CDR1 is SGHTA and CDR2 is FQGTGA. The CDR3 extends over 16 amino acids. V was pared by 4 bases and J by 1 base, with 6 bases of the junction left unmatched. In DNA, the CDR3 is TGTGCCAGCAGCTCGACAGGGGGCAATGGGAACACTGAAGCTTTCTTT. Translating gives CASSSTGGNGNTEAFF.

The genes are TRBV2 and TRBJ1-1, with 7 nucleotides matching TRBD1. The CDR3 is 16 residues long. Germline V CDR1 and CDR2: SNHLY, FYNNEI. Trimming cost V 3 bases and J 3 bases; bases outside gene matches: 10. Written as DNA, the CDR3 is TGTGCCAGCAGTGAGAAAACAGGGGTGCAGGACACTGAAGCTTTCTTT. Protein: CASSEKTGVQDTEAFF.

The chain carries TRBV30 and TRBJ2-7; 7 nucleotides agree with TRBD1. The trim removed 0 bases at V and 8 bases at J, leaving 10 bases unmatched. The germline V gene encodes CDR1 GTSNPN and CDR2 SVGIG (reference sequence). The CDR3 loop spans 14 amino acids. The CDR3 sequence: CAWSVGGQSTQQYF. The CDR3, as DNA: TGTGCCTGGAGTGTAGGGGGACAGTCTACGCAGCAGTACTTC.

The genes are TRBV2 and TRBJ1-2; 9 bases match TRBD1. The germline V gene has CDR1 SNHLY and CDR2 FYNNEI. The junction had 13 bases not matched to a gene; V was cut back by 6 bases and J by 5 bases. The CDR3 consists of 16 residues. CDR3 region: CASRQTPGTGIYGYTF. CDR3 nucleotide sequence: TGTGCCAGCAGACAAACTCCCGGGACAGGGATTTATGGCTACACCTTC.

In DNA, the CDR3 is TGTGCCAGCAGCCCTTCCCCCGGGGAGGTATCCTACAATGAGCAGTTCTTC. Protein product: CASSPSPGEVSYNEQFF. This chain connects TRBV7-7 to TRBJ2-1; weak D call: TRBD2 (6 bases). V shed 5 bases and J shed 1 base, with 18 bases lying between them. The CDR3 sequence is 17 residues long. Germline assignment: CDR1 SSHAT and CDR2 FNYEAQ (reference sequence).

This rearrangement joins TRBV2 to TRBJ1-2; no clear D gene. The CDR3 is made up of 13 amino acids. Germline V gives CDR1 SNHLY, CDR2 FYNNEI. V lost 3 bases and J lost 4, with 9 bases in between. The CDR3 is CASSDEQPYGYTF. The CDR3 bases are TGTGCCAGCAGTGATGAACAGCCCTATGGCTACACCTTC.

This clone was detected only a few times. CDR3: CASSPAGRANYGYTF. As DNA, the CDR3 is TGTGCCAGCAGCCCCGCCGGCAGGGCTAACTATGGCTACACCTTC. The chain joins TRBV6-2 or TRBV6-3 to TRBJ1-2; D may be TRBD1 (5 bases). Deletions cut 6 bases from V and 0 bases from J, with 14 bases between. Germline V gene sequence: CDR1 MNHEY, CDR2 SVGEGT. This CDR3 has 15 residues.

This chain connects TRBV6-2 or TRBV6-3 to TRBJ1-3; D not certain. The CDR3 extends over 14 amino acids. The germline V and J ends were trimmed by 4 bases and 0 bases, with 7 bases remaining between them. Looked up from germline, CDR1 is MNHEY and CDR2 is SVGEGT. The CDR3 spells CASSFDNSGNTIYF. CDR3 DNA: TGTGCCAGCAGTTTCGACAACTCTGGAAACACCATATATTTT.

This clone was recorded a few times. This chain joins TRBV5-1 and TRBJ2-7; tentatively, D is TRBD1 (6 bases). The V and J ends lost 4 bases and 3 bases respectively, with 20 bases between them. This CDR3 is built from 16 residues. CDR1 is SGHRS and CDR2 is YFSETQ in the germline V gene. As DNA, the CDR3 is TGCGCCAGCAGCCCTTCGTCCGACAGGTGGATCTACGAGCAGTACTTC. The encoded protein is CASSPSSDRWIYEQYF.

This clone showed up just once. The J gene is TRBJ2-5, the V gene TRBV5-1; TRBD1 aligns across 7 bases. The CDR3 runs to 13 residues. CDR1 and CDR2 (germline): SGHRS, YFSETQ. V shed 4 bases, J shed 5 bases, and the junction held 5 bases outside the gene matches. The CDR3: CASSPGQVETQYF. The CDR3 DNA reads TGCGCCAGCAGCCCCGGACAGGTTGAGACCCAGTACTTC.

The chain employs TRBV19 and TRBJ1-1, with 8 bases lining up with TRBD1. Trimming removed 5 bases from V and 6 bases from J; junction bases left unmatched: 8. The CDR3 has 14 amino acids. Germline V gives CDR1 LNHDA, CDR2 SQIVND (reference sequence). CDR3 sequence (DNA): TGTGCCAGTAGTCCCGTACCACAGGGGGCTGAAGCTTTCTTT. Encoded protein: CASSPVPQGAEAFF. Based on the CDR3 plus reference TRBV19 and TRBJ1-1, the full variable domain is DGGITQSPKYLFRKEGQNVTLSCEQNLNHDAMYWYRQDPGQGLRLIYYSQIVNDFQKGDIAEGYSVSREKKESFPLTVTSAQKNPTAFYLCASSPVPQGAEAFFGQGTRLTVV.